This T cell receptor (beta chain) originates from a study of control samples from healthy donors and cancer patients. The repertoire was sequenced with immunoSEQ multiplex PCR; TCRdb's copy has only in-frame clones and lacks some. The data hold 100,000 to 150,000 clones, with more than 90% observed a single time. The CDR3 loop spans 14 amino acids. The V end was cut by 3 bases, the J end by 3 bases, with 12 bases between. Germline V gives CDR1 MNHNS, CDR2 SASEGT. Sequencing was carried out using blood. The TCR originated in a man between 18 and 35 years old in good health. J is TRBJ2-7 and V is TRBV6-1; maybe TRBD2 (5 bases). The CDR3 sequence: CASSDPNRGYEQYF. The CDR3 DNA reads TGTGCCAGCAGTGACCCCAATCGGGGCTACGAGCAGTACTTC.